The rows below give T cell receptor beta chains drawn from one sample of a study of shared clonotypes between healthy human individuals. The assay was immunoSEQ multiplex PCR, and TCRdb's table has in-frame clones only and misses some. The profile shows more than 400,000 clones, 78% of them singletons. The sequenced sample consisted of PBMCs. The origin of the receptors is a middle-aged woman in good health. Some clones in this sample may be carry-over from other donors' samples. Each CDR3 is given with its conserved first and last residue. D genes are given only for firm matches. For some rows the clone size is stated as once, few or many, or as a class when expanded; others skip it.

v_call,clone_size,j_call,d_call,cdr3_nt,cdr3_aa
TRBV27,NA,TRBJ2-7,TRBD2,TGTGCCAGCAGTTTAAGCGGGAGAAGCTACGAGCAGTACTTC,CASSLSGRSYEQYF
TRBV9,NA,TRBJ2-3,NA,TGTGCCAGCAGCCCAGAAATAGATACGCAGTATTTT,CASSPEIDTQYF
TRBV10-2,few,TRBJ1-2,NA,TGCGCCAGCAGAAATAGGGAAGGATGGAGCTACACCTTC,CASRNREGWSYTF
TRBV7-6,NA,TRBJ1-2,NA,TGTGCCAGCAGCCGAGGCGAGGTCTATGGCTACACCTTC,CASSRGEVYGYTF
TRBV18,NA,TRBJ2-1,TRBD2,TGTGCCAGCTCACAAATAGCGGGAGTAGGGAATGAGCAGTTCTTC,CASSQIAGVGNEQFF
TRBV10-3,NA,TRBJ2-5,TRBD1,TGTGCCAGCAGTCACAGGGGTGTGTCCTCAGAGACCCAGTACTTC,CASSHRGVSSETQYF
TRBV6-1,NA,TRBJ2-7,TRBD1,TGTGCCAGCAGTGTTCGGACAGGGCACTCCTACGAGCAGTACTTC,CASSVRTGHSYEQYF
TRBV6-6,few,TRBJ2-3,TRBD2,TGTGCCAGCAGGTGGACTAGCGGGAGGACAGATACGCAGTATTTT,CASRWTSGRTDTQYF
TRBV6-5,once,TRBJ2-7,TRBD2,TGTGCCAGCAGTCGTCAGCGGGAGGGACCCTACGAGCAGTACTTC,CASSRQREGPYEQYF
TRBV7-3,once,TRBJ2-1,TRBD2,TGTGCCAGCAGTTCTTCTCTAGCGGGACGAAATGAGCAGTTCTTC,CASSSSLAGRNEQFF
TRBV6-1,once,TRBJ1-2,NA,TGTGCCAGCAGGGAAGGGGGAGCGAGCTATGGCTACACCTTC,CASREGGASYGYTF
TRBV4-2,NA,TRBJ2-5,TRBD2,TGTGCCAGCAGCCACCAATTTACGCTAGCGGGATTGGGAGAGACCCAGTACTTC,CASSHQFTLAGLGETQYF
TRBV5-1,NA,TRBJ2-5,NA,TGCGCCAGCGGCCCATGGGGTGGAGAGACCCAGTACTTC,CASGPWGGETQYF
TRBV27,NA,TRBJ2-1,TRBD2,TGTGCCAGCAGTCTGGACGGGCTCCGAAATAGCGGGAGGCCCCACAATGAGCAGTTCTTC,CASSLDGLRNSGRPHNEQFF
TRBV5-1,NA,TRBJ2-7,NA,TGCGCCAGCAGCGAAACAAGGACGGGTAGCGAGCAGTACTTC,CASSETRTGSEQYF
TRBV15,NA,TRBJ2-5,TRBD1,TGTGCCACCAGCAGGGGCCTGACAGGGGACCGGGAGACCCAGTACTTC,CATSRGLTGDRETQYF
TRBV30,NA,TRBJ1-5,NA,TGTGCCTGGAGTGTAACAGGGCTCAATCAGCCCCAGCATTTT,CAWSVTGLNQPQHF
TRBV27,few,TRBJ1-1,NA,TGTGCCAGCAGTTTATCCCCGCGGGCTCCAGCTTTCTTT,CASSLSPRAPAFF
TRBV5-4,NA,TRBJ2-5,TRBD2,TGTGCCAGCAGCTTGGTTCCCTCGGGGGGGGAGACCCAGTACTTC,CASSLVPSGGETQYF
TRBV7-2,few,TRBJ2-3,NA,TGTGCCAGCAGCTTAGTTAGGACCAGCACAGATACGCAGTATTTT,CASSLVRTSTDTQYF
TRBV12-5,NA,TRBJ2-1,NA,TGTGCTAGTGGTTTGACCCGGGACGGCCTCTACAATGAGCAGTTCTTC,CASGLTRDGLYNEQFF
TRBV7-3,NA,TRBJ2-1,NA,TGTGCCAGCAGCTTAACCGGGCCCAGCTATGAGCAGTTCTTC,CASSLTGPSYEQFF
TRBV28,NA,TRBJ2-5,NA,TGTGCCAGCAGTCCCATTATACCGGGAATCGAGACCCAGTACTTC,CASSPIIPGIETQYF
TRBV5-1,NA,TRBJ2-1,TRBD2,TGCGCCAGCAGCGTGCTAGCGGAGGACTACAATGAGCAGTTCTTC,CASSVLAEDYNEQFF
TRBV7-8,NA,TRBJ1-2,TRBD1,TGTGCCAGCAGCATAAATACAGGGGGCCTGATCTATGGCTACACCTTC,CASSINTGGLIYGYTF
TRBV5-1,NA,TRBJ2-1,NA,TGCGCCAGCAGCTCGGACCGAGGGATGGAGCAGTTCTTC,CASSSDRGMEQFF